The 17 T cell receptor beta chains below all came from one sample that was sequenced in a study of T cells in Graves' hyperthyroidism and ophthalmopathy. TCR beta CDR3 regions were amplified from RNA. HTBI primers were the set used in a first-round RT-PCR of the TCR CDR3. TCRdb fed the multiplex PCR reads into MiXCR, producing one record per CDR3 protein. The table has 600,000 to 850,000 distinct CDR3 sequences, around 19% seen once. The sequencing sample was made of blood. These receptors all stem from a woman between 45 and 65 years old with Graves' hyperthyroidism that later progressed to Graves' ophthalmopathy.

A note on this clonotype: A much bigger clone sits one base away, suggesting this may be a read error. V usage is TRBV6-4 and J usage is TRBJ1-1; weak D call: TRBD1 (5 bases). Germline V lookup: CDR1 MRHNA, CDR2 SNTAGT. The V end was cut by 0 bases, the J end by 1 base, with 6 bases between. The CDR3 is made up of 14 amino acids. This chain's CDR3 is CASSDSGGNTEAFF. The DNA of the CDR3 is TGTGCCAGCAGTGACTCCGGGGGGAACACTGAAGCTTTCTTT.

This clonotype was observed a handful of times. The V call is TRBV6-1, the J call TRBJ1-2; D remains ambiguous. V lost 6 bases and J 4 bases, leaving 21 bases between the germline ends. Germline-derived CDR1 and CDR2 are MNHNS and SASEGT. The CDR3 runs to 16 residues. CDR3 coding DNA: TGTGCCAGCAGCCTCTCGGAGACTCCTTCCCCCTATGGCTACACCTTC. It yields the protein CASSLSETPSPYGYTF.

Comments on this clonotype: At one boundary the junction diverges from the germline segment, which might be a read error. The chain links TRBV5-1 to TRBJ1-4, with D unclear. This CDR3 comprises 13 residues. Germline CDR1 reads SGHRS; CDR2 reads YFSETQ. The chain's CDR3 is CASSFFGNEKLFF. The CDR3 coding sequence is TGTGCCAGCAGCTTTTTTGGGAATGAAAAACTGTTTTTT.

This clonotype has just a few counts. V and J are TRBV6-1 and TRBJ2-1, with unresolved D. The CDR3 covers 12 residues. The ends were cut back, 10 bases at V and 8 bases at J, with 15 bases in the middle. The germline gives CDR1 MNHNS, CDR2 SASEGT. For the CDR3, the DNA is TGTGCCACCCAGTTTTTAGGCGATGAGCAGTTCTTC. It codes for CATQFLGDEQFF.

This clonotype was detected ten times or more. The chain joins TRBV2 to TRBJ2-3; 11 bases align to TRBD1. This CDR3 spans 15 amino acids. The J segment lost 4 bases and the V segment lost 1 base, leaving 1 base of the junction unmatched. The V gene's germline CDR1 is SNHLY and CDR2 FYNNEI. CDR3 amino acids: CASSEGTGGSDTQYF. CDR3 nucleotide sequence: TGTGCCAGCAGTGAAGGGACAGGGGGCTCAGATACGCAGTATTTT.

The rearrangement joins TRBV6-1 to TRBJ2-2, with 9 positions matching TRBD1. Germline CDR1 reads MNHNS; CDR2 reads SASEGT. The junction had 8 bases not matched to a gene; V was cut back by 6 bases and J by 6 bases. The CDR3 is 15 residues long. The CDR3 protein is CASSRDRARAGELFF. CDR3 nucleotide sequence: TGTGCCAGCAGCCGGGACAGGGCTCGGGCCGGGGAGCTGTTTTTT.

This chain connects TRBV3-1 to TRBJ1-3; D remains ambiguous. Trimming removed 3 bases from V and 0 bases from J, with 15 bases in between. The CDR3 covers 17 residues. The germline V gene has CDR1 LGHDT and CDR2 YNNKEL (reference sequence). CDR3 in amino acids: CASSQATGGSSGNTIYF. CDR3 coding DNA: TGTGCCAGCAGCCAGGCGACGGGAGGGAGCTCTGGAAACACCATATATTTT.

This clonotype showed up many times. The J gene is TRBJ1-1, the V gene TRBV2; TRBD1 agrees at 7 bases. There are 16 residues in the CDR3. The germline CDR1 and CDR2 sequences are SNHLY and FYNNEI. Trimming cost V 6 bases and J 2 bases; bases outside gene matches: 12. The CDR3 sequence is CASRQPWDRLNTEAFF. For the CDR3, the DNA is TGTGCCAGCAGGCAACCCTGGGACAGATTAAACACTGAAGCTTTCTTT.

This clonotype was counted at least ten times. The chain uses TRBV7-3 and TRBJ2-3; 9 nucleotides align to TRBD2. Germline-derived CDR1 and CDR2 are SGHTA and FQGTGA. The V and J ends lost 3 bases and 5 bases, in that order; junction bases with no gene match: 6. The CDR3 is 15 residues long. CDR3: CASSLGGGDGDTQYF. The CDR3 nucleotides are TGTGCCAGCAGCTTGGGCGGGGGGGACGGAGATACGCAGTATTTT.

This clonotype was picked up many times. This chain joins TRBV20-1 and TRBJ2-1; 10 bases line up with TRBD2. Germline V gene sequence: CDR1 DFQATT, CDR2 SNEGSKA (reference sequence). The CDR3 runs 15 residues. V was clipped by 3 bases and J by 4 bases; unmatched bases: 6. The CDR3: CSASQTSGVYNEQFF. The CDR3 nucleotides are TGCAGTGCTAGTCAAACTAGCGGGGTGTACAATGAGCAGTTCTTC.

CDR3 sequence reads: CASSLGTGGTNTEAFF. Written as DNA, the CDR3 is TGTGCCAGTAGTCTTGGGACAGGGGGGACGAACACTGAAGCTTTCTTT. V gene TRBV19 combines with J gene TRBJ1-1; 11 bases line up with TRBD1. The germline gives CDR1 LNHDA, CDR2 SQIVND (reference sequence). V lost 5 bases, J lost 1 base, and 6 bases stayed unmatched. There are 16 residues in the CDR3.

This clonotype has a handful of counts. The rearrangement uses TRBV4-1 and TRBJ1-4; D is perhaps TRBD1 (5 bases). The germline gives CDR1 MGHRA, CDR2 YSYEKL. The V and J ends lost 5 bases and 7 bases respectively, with 11 bases between them. There are 13 residues in the CDR3. CDR3 protein: CASSYLRGEKLFF. CDR3 sequence (DNA): TGCGCCAGCAGCTATTTAAGGGGTGAAAAACTGTTTTTT.

Ten or more counts support this clonotype. The chain carries TRBV18 and TRBJ2-7; no clear D gene. Germline-derived CDR1 and CDR2 are KGHSH and LQKENI. Trimming stripped 0 bases from V and 3 bases from J, with 12 bases between. The CDR3 consists of 15 residues. The chain's CDR3 is CASSPPSSGSYEQYF. The CDR3 bases are TGTGCCAGCTCACCACCAAGCTCCGGCAGCTACGAGCAGTACTTC.

This clonotype was found many times. The chain uses TRBV7-2 and TRBJ1-3; D perhaps matches TRBD1 (6 bases). The ends were cut back, 8 bases at V and 2 bases at J, with 13 bases in the middle. The CDR3 has 14 amino acids. Germline V gives CDR1 SGHTA, CDR2 FQGNSA. CDR3: CASSLDRTGNTIYF. In DNA form, the CDR3 reads TGTGCCAGCTCCTTGGACAGAACTGGAAACACCATATATTTT.

This clonotype was seen a few times. This chain uses TRBV4-1 with TRBJ2-7; the D is unclear. CDR3 length: 15 amino acids. Trimming took 1 base from V and 1 from J, leaving 11 bases between them. Per the germline V gene, CDR1 is MGHRA and CDR2 is YSYEKL. DNA for the CDR3: TGCGCCAGCAGCCAAGGGACGGCGAGGTCCTACGAGCAGTACTTC. Translation: CASSQGTARSYEQYF.

This clonotype came up a few times. The chain uses TRBV12-3 or TRBV12-4 and TRBJ1-2, with 7 bases aligning to TRBD1. This CDR3 has 16 amino acids. Trimming removed 4 bases from V and 1 base from J; junction bases left unmatched: 9. This chain's CDR3 is CASSCPRDSNNYGYTF. The DNA for the CDR3 is TGTGCCAGCAGTTGCCCCCGGGACAGCAATAACTATGGCTACACCTTC.

The CDR3 sequence is CSAGLLAETQYF. CDR3 DNA: TGCAGCGCTGGTCTACTCGCCGAGACCCAGTACTTC. This chain connects TRBV29-1 to TRBJ2-5; unclear D gene. The CDR3 extends over 12 amino acids. Deletions cut 7 bases from V and 5 bases from J, with 14 bases between. Looked up from germline, CDR1 is SQVTM and CDR2 is ANQGSEA. The whole variable domain, remainder taken from reference TRBV29-1 and TRBJ2-5, is SAVISQKPSRDICQRGTSLTIQCQVDSQVTMMFWYRQQPGQSLTLIATANQGSEATYESGFVIDKFPISRPNLTFSTLTVSNMSPEDSSIYLCSAGLLAETQYFGPGTRLLVL.